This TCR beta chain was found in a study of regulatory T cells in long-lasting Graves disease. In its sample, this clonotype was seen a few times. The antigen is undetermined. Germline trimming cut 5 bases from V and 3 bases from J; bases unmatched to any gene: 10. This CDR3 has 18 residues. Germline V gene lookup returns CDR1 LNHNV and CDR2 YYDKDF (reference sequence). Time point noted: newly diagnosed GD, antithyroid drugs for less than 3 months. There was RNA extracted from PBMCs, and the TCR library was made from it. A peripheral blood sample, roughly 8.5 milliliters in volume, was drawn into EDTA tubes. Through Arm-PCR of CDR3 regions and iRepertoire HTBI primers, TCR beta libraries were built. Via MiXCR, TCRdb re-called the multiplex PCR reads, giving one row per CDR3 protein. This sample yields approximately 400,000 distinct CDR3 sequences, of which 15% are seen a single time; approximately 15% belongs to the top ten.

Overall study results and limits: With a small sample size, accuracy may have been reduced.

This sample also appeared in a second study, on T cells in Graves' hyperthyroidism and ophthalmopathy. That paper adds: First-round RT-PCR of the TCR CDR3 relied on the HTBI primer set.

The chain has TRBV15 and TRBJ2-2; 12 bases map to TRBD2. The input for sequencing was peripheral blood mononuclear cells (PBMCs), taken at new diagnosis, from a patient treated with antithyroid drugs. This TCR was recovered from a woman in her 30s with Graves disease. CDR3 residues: CATSLQASGRGHTGELFF. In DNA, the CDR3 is TGTGCCACCAGCCTGCAGGCTAGCGGGAGGGGGCACACCGGGGAGCTGTTTTTT.